These 17 T cell receptor beta chains were all obtained from the same sample, sequenced in a study of cytotoxic CD8 clonotypes in ibrutinib-treated CLL. Profiling relied on immunoSEQ multiplex PCR, and the TCRdb table lists in-frame clones only, not all of them. The sample has approximately 32,000 clones; approximately 69% are singletons. The input for sequencing was PBMCs, taken before ibrutinib treatment. The receptors originated from a human donor with chronic lymphocytic leukemia.

The CDR3 region has the DNA TGTGCCAGCAGTACCCCGGGGGGAGGTCAGCCCCAGCATTTT. It specifies CASSTPGGGQPQHF. The chain carries TRBV6-6 and TRBJ1-5; possibly TRBD1 for D (5 bases). CDR1 and CDR2 from the germline V gene are MNHNY and SVGAGI (reference sequence). Deletions cut 5 bases from V and 6 bases from J, with 14 bases between. This CDR3 spans 14 amino acids.

In its sample, this clone was seen a few times. The germline gene is not matched at one end of the junction; a read error may be the cause. The CDR3 nucleotides read TGTGCCAGCAGCTTATCCCGAAGCAGGGGGAATCAGCCCCAGCATTTT. Translated, it gives CASSLSRSRGNQPQHF. The chain combines TRBV28 with TRBJ1-5; 7 bases agree with TRBD1. The CDR3 spans 16 residues. Germline lookup yields CDR1 MDHEN and CDR2 SYDVKM.

The V and J genes are TRBV14 and TRBJ2-1, with D perhaps assigned TRBD1 or TRBD2 (6 bases each). CDR3 length equals 14 residues. Germline V CDR1 and CDR2: SGHDN, FVKESK. Between the trimmed V and J ends, which lost 3 bases and 2 bases, there was a span of 8 bases. The CDR3 is CASSHRGPYNEQFF. DNA for the CDR3: TGTGCCAGCAGCCACCGGGGGCCCTACAATGAGCAGTTCTTC.

The rearrangement uses TRBV29-1 and TRBJ2-1; 13 bases fit TRBD2. The V gene end was trimmed by 6 bases and the J gene end by 6 bases; junction bases not matched to a gene: 5. Germline CDR1 is SQVTM and CDR2 is ANQGSEA. The CDR3 sequence is 14 residues long. In DNA, the CDR3 is TGCAGCGTCATACTAGCGGGGGGGCCCAATGAGCAGTTCTTC. Amino acids: CSVILAGGPNEQFF.

The chain uses TRBV6-5 and TRBJ2-7; TRBD2 agrees at 8 bases. This CDR3 has 14 amino acids. The germline CDR1 and CDR2 sequences are MNHEY and SVGAGI. With 5 bases clipped from V and 7 bases from J, the junction kept 10 bases outside the gene matches. CDR3 in amino acids: CASSGLSGTGEQYF. Written as DNA, the CDR3 is TGTGCCAGCAGTGGACTTAGCGGGACGGGTGAGCAGTACTTC.

J is TRBJ1-1 and V is TRBV9; D remains ambiguous. Trimming removed 6 bases from V and 9 bases from J, with 18 bases in between. Looked up from germline, CDR1 is SGDLS and CDR2 is YYNGEE. The CDR3 runs 13 residues. In nucleotides, the CDR3 is TGTGCCAGCAACTCCCCTGGGGTGCAGAAAGCTTTCTTT. As protein: CASNSPGVQKAFF.

V gene TRBV6-5 combines with J gene TRBJ1-2, with D unclear. This CDR3 contains 14 residues. The germline CDR1 and CDR2 sequences are MNHEY and SVGAGI. V was trimmed by 8 bases and J by 3 bases, leaving 16 bases between them. In DNA, the CDR3 is TGTGCCAGCGGAGCCTATCGCGGACACTATGGCTACACCTTC. It codes for CASGAYRGHYGYTF.

The gene calls are TRBV27 and TRBJ2-6, with TRBD2 identical over 8 bases. Germline assignment: CDR1 MNHEY and CDR2 SMNVEV (reference sequence). CDR3 length: 19 amino acids. The junction had 20 bases not matched to a gene; V was cut back by 11 bases and J by 2 bases. The CDR3 region has the DNA TGTGCCTCAATAGGGAGGCTAGCGGGTTCCTTTCCTGGGGCCAACGTCCTGACTTTC. Protein sequence: CASIGRLAGSFPGANVLTF.

This clone is medium-sized within its sample. V and J are TRBV28 and TRBJ1-6; D uncertain. Between the trimmed V and J ends, which lost 4 bases and 13 bases, there was a span of 17 bases. This CDR3 comprises 14 residues. The germline V gene encodes CDR1 MDHEN and CDR2 SYDVKM. Here the CDR3 DNA reads TGTGCCAGCAGTTGGGCCGTTTTTAACTCGCCCCTCCACTTT. Protein product: CASSWAVFNSPLHF.

The rearrangement links TRBV4-1 to TRBJ1-1; D uncertain. The V gene's germline CDR1 is MGHRA and CDR2 YSYEKL. The CDR3 is 15 residues long. The V end lost 7 bases, the J end lost 4 bases, and 19 bases lay between the germline ends. As DNA, the CDR3 is TGCGCCAGCAACTCAATTGGGGTTGTTGGCACTGAAGCTTTCTTT. Translated, it gives CASNSIGVVGTEAFF.

In its sample, this clone was seen a few times. This chain uses TRBV28 with TRBJ1-1; D not certain. There are 12 residues in the CDR3. V shed 0 bases and J shed 7 bases, with 6 bases lying between them. CDR1 and CDR2 from the germline V gene are MDHEN and SYDVKM. The CDR3 is CASSLWEREAFF. CDR3 nucleotide sequence: TGTGCCAGCAGTTTATGGGAGCGTGAAGCTTTCTTT. The whole variable domain, remainder taken from reference TRBV28 and TRBJ1-1, is DVKVTQSSRYLVKRTGEKVFLECVQDMDHENMFWYRQDPGLGLRLIYFSYDVKMKEKGDIPEGYSVSREKKERFSLILESASTNQTSMYLCASSLWEREAFFGQGTRLTVV.

V is TRBV11-2 and J is TRBJ1-2; 7 bases agree with TRBD1. V was clipped by 3 bases and J by 2 bases; unmatched bases: 6. The CDR3 is 15 residues long. The germline V gene has CDR1 SGHAT and CDR2 FQNNGV. This CDR3 is CASSFRTGLNYGYTF. DNA for the CDR3: TGTGCCAGCAGCTTTCGGACAGGACTAAACTATGGCTACACCTTC.

J is TRBJ2-1 and V is TRBV6-6, with 11 bases lining up with TRBD2. This CDR3 has 11 residues. V lost 9 bases, J lost 12 bases, and 4 bases stayed unmatched. Germline CDR1 is MNHNY and CDR2 is SVGAGI (reference sequence). The CDR3 nucleotides are TGTGCCAGTAGCGGGGGGGCTATGCAGTTCTTC. This gives the protein CASSGGAMQFF.

In the case of this clone: A far larger clone is one base from this, pointing to a likely read error. This chain links TRBV6-6 with TRBJ1-2; D might be TRBD1 (6 bases). The CDR3 totals 15 residues. CDR1 is MNHNY, CDR2 SVGAGI, per germline (reference sequence). The V and J ends lost 5 bases and 3 bases respectively, with 16 bases between them. CDR3 loop: CASSDVAGVDYGYTF. CDR3 in DNA: TGTGCCAGCAGTGACGTGGCAGGGGTGGACTATGGCTACACCTTC.

The chain couples TRBV5-4 to TRBJ2-5; D is ambiguous. The V gene's germline CDR1 is SGHNT and CDR2 YYREEE (reference sequence). The CDR3 covers 14 residues. V shed 3 bases and J shed 5 bases, with 14 bases lying between them. The CDR3 loop is CASSSGPLSETQYF. The CDR3 region has the DNA TGTGCCAGCAGCTCCGGGCCCCTGAGCGAGACCCAGTACTTC.

This clone occurred a few times. For the CDR3, the DNA is TGTGCCATCAGCCGGGACAGGGCAAATCAGCCCCAGCATTTT. Translated: CAISRDRANQPQHF. The gene calls are TRBV10-3 and TRBJ1-5; 9 bases map to TRBD1. The J segment lost 4 bases and the V segment lost 6 bases, leaving 4 bases of the junction unmatched. Germline V gene sequence: CDR1 ENHRY, CDR2 SYGVKD. This CDR3 region has 14 residues.

This chain joins TRBV5-1 and TRBJ2-7, with 9 bases aligning to TRBD2. Looked up from germline, CDR1 is SGHRS and CDR2 is YFSETQ. V trimming: 6 bases; J trimming: 2 bases; junction bases outside the gene matches: 6. The CDR3 covers 14 residues. CDR3 sequence (DNA): TGCGCCAGCAAGGAGACTAGCGGAACCTACGAGCAGTACTTC. As protein: CASKETSGTYEQYF. Full variable domain (outside the CDR3, taken from reference TRBV5-1 and TRBJ2-7): KAGVTQTPRYLIKTRGQQVTLSCSPISGHRSVSWYQQTPGQGLQFLFEYFSETQRNKGNFPGRFSGRQFSNSRSEMNVSTLELGDSALYLCASKETSGTYEQYFGPGTRLTVT.